Reported below is one T cell receptor beta chain. This clonotype was seen many times. The specificity of this receptor is unknown. There are no base qualities to consult, and no much larger clone falls within one base. The method was multiplex PCR. TCRdb records Illumina HiSeq 4000 as the sequencer. iRepertoire HTBI primers and Arm-PCR amplification of CDR3 regions were used to construct TCR beta libraries. Before sequencing, the PCR products went through gel purification. The original methods were these. A total of roughly 67 TRBV and some 15 TRBJ segments were identified across samples and were used for gene usage analysis of CDR3 amino acid clonotypes. Filtered high-quality paired reads were merged into contigs using COPE and FqMerger. BLAST was used to align contigs to IMGT TRBV, TRBD and TRBJ reference genes, and CDR3 was defined according to IMGT. Any clonotype with a frequency above 0.1% was classified as a highly expanded clone. Shannon entropy was used to measure repertoire diversity, and the Gini coefficient was used to measure V-J evenness. A clonotype found in more than one individual was treated as public. TCRdb trimmed the raw reads at Q25, called clones with MiXCR and kept productive beta chains. For every CDR3 protein sequence, its rows merge into one entry that carries the most common genes and DNA. The V and J calls and clone size come from TCRdb's table, not from the authors' own analysis. For this sample the table gives roughly 380,000 distinct CDR3 sequences, of which over 15% were detected only once. In total, the top ten clones hold approximately 30% of the sample.

Reading from cysteine to phenylalanine, the CDR3 counts 13 amino acids. Only the CDR3 part of the read is kept: 39 bases, read in frame from the first base. The germline V gene encodes CDR1 SGHTA and CDR2 FQGTGA. The trim is 3 bases for V and 7 bases for J, with a gap of 13 bases between the germline ends. The entry originates in a study of regulatory T cells in long-lasting Graves disease (dated by TCRdb to the early 2020s). For context, the study as a whole: Newly diagnosed Graves' disease patients had taken antithyroid drugs for less than 3 months. Patients with persistent Graves' disease were compared with patients with newly diagnosed Graves' disease using TCR sequencing and RNA sequencing of peripheral blood. The study was conducted in China and was registered as a clinical trial. A total of roughly 33 samples were covered by TCR sequencing, comprising some 13 persistent and some 20 newly diagnosed Graves' disease patients. Beyond this particular receptor, the publication reports: Peripheral blood alone was examined, since thyroid tissue, which constituted the primary lesion, could not be accessed. As a limitation, the authors acknowledged that the small sample size may reduce accuracy. Persistent patients shared more public clonotypes among themselves (2,741) than newly diagnosed patients did (over 900). Persistent Graves' disease patients showed lower TCR Shannon entropy and fewer highly expanded clones than newly diagnosed patients, suggesting clonal expansion. Only the TCR beta chain was sequenced and analyzed. Preferential use of TRBV28, TRBJ1-2 and TRBJ2-5 was observed in persistent disease, whereas TRBV20-1 and TRBJ2-1 were favored in newly diagnosed disease.

Per the publication, the time point label means: newly diagnosed GD, antithyroid drugs for less than 3 months. For both TCR sequencing and RNA sequencing, RNA was extracted from PBMCs in TRIzol. The diagnosis of Graves' disease followed American Thyroid Association guidelines. Patients for the study were recruited at an endocrinology department in Xi'an, China. Each patient gave roughly 8.4 milliliters of peripheral blood, collected in an EDTA anticoagulant tube. Ficoll Paque Plus density gradient separation was used to isolate PBMCs, and no further T cell sorting was done. RNA quality was checked with an Agilent 2100 Bioanalyzer and agarose gel, and concentration with a NanoDrop 2000. These data are also associated with another study on T cells in Graves' hyperthyroidism and ophthalmopathy. The second publication reports: A patient counted as having stable Graves' hyperthyroidism if no progression to ophthalmopathy occurred over 18 months of follow-up. The hyperthyroidism patients were between 18 and 65 years old and newly diagnosed, with a disease duration of less than 2 months. Any patient with an uncontrolled infection, another autoimmune disease, pregnancy or lactation was excluded. Clinical symptoms, serum thyroxine and TRAb, thyroid ultrasound, and orbital computed tomography formed the basis for the diagnoses. For the first round of RT-PCR on the TCR CDR3, the HTBI primer set was used together with the Qiagen OneStep RT-PCR kit. Most expanded thyroid clonotypes (frequency above 0.001) were also found in blood, which suggests that blood repertoires may mirror thyroid immune responses. A model built on a 13 V-J signature distinguished ophthalmopathy from stable hyperthyroidism, reaching 85% to 90% sensitivity and about 81% specificity in cross-validation and 80%/75% in testing. In validation, progression to ophthalmopathy was predicted by the model with 70.59% sensitivity and around 75% specificity, a median of roughly 6 months before onset. To identify TCR V-J signatures that set the groups apart, the researchers used a discovery cohort of more than 95 patients, made up of 40 to 45 with Graves' ophthalmopathy and about 60 with stable Graves' hyperthyroidism. Whether ophthalmopathy could be predicted prospectively was tested in an independent validation cohort made up of under 20 hyperthyroidism patients plus 17 patients who later progressed to ophthalmopathy. For training and testing, the approximately 97 patients in the discovery cohort were randomly divided in a 7:3 ratio. The study also compared thyroid tissue and blood T-cell repertoires from five or six Graves' hyperthyroidism patients. Following sampling, methimazole starting at 30 mg daily was given to hyperthyroidism patients, and high-dose intravenous methylprednisolone was given to ophthalmopathy patients. A second multiplex PCR round built the libraries, followed by size selection and purification. The libraries were sequenced on an Illumina HiSeq2000 using paired-end 100 bp reads. SOAPnuke was used to process the raw data, throwing out any read that contained adapters or uncalled bases, had a mean Phred below 15, or lacked an exact constant-primer or identifier match. COPE v1.2.5 was used to merge high-quality paired reads, and clonotypes were defined as unique nucleotide sequences. MiTCR v1.1 was used to align clonotypes to the IMGT TRBV, TRBD and TRBJ reference segments. The analysis included only V-J combinations with a frequency above 0.0001, which together covered about 99% of the repertoires. A TCS score was defined as the ratio between F50 (clonal expansion) and ExV (chaos), using BLOSUM62-based TCRdist between CDR3 peptides within each V-J. Welch's t-statistics and random forest reduced roughly 530 V-J features to 13, which were used in a naive Bayes classifier (R e1071). Sample size was not statistically predetermined, and investigators were not blinded to group allocation. According to the paper, TCR Vbeta CDR3 sequencing was carried out on 135 peripheral blood samples, which came from fewer than 50 ophthalmopathy, around 75 hyperthyroidism and approximately 17 progressor patients.

The receptor comes from a man aged 40-49 years with Graves disease. Donor details come from another sample of the same person, matched by shared clones. Here the chain combines TRBV7-3 and TRBJ2-7; too little of a D gene remains to name it. The sequences come from peripheral blood mononuclear cells (PBMCs), collected at new diagnosis, from a patient treated with antithyroid drugs. The CDR3: CASSLMGRREQYF. The DNA sequence reads TGTGCCAGCAGCTTGATGGGCCGCCGGGAGCAGTACTTC.